The next 26 T cell receptor beta chains were all read from a single sample in a study of blood T cell repertoires in COVID-19. Assay used: immunoSEQ multiplex PCR; TCRdb lists only in-frame clones, some missing. The profile shows about 120,000 clones, roughly nine tenths of them singletons. Sequencing was done on a sample of peripheral blood. These receptors were collected from a man between 65 and 85 years old with active or convalescent COVID-19.

The chain has TRBV18 and TRBJ2-7, with 8 bases aligning to TRBD1. CDR3 length equals 13 residues. The V segment lost 6 bases and the J segment 3 bases; nucleotides outside the gene matches: 4. The germline CDR1 and CDR2 sequences are KGHSH and LQKENI. CDR3 sequence: CASSRTGFYEQYF. The CDR3 DNA reads TGTGCCAGCTCGCGGACAGGGTTCTACGAGCAGTACTTC.

The CDR3 protein is CASGSGREWETQYF. The CDR3 bases are TGTGCTAGTGGAAGCGGGAGAGAATGGGAGACCCAGTACTTC. This chain joins TRBV12-5 and TRBJ2-5; 8 positions agree with TRBD2. The CDR3 consists of 14 residues. With V trimmed by 6 bases and J by 5 bases, 8 bases remained unmatched. Germline-derived CDR1 and CDR2 are LGHNT and FRNRAP.

The J gene is TRBJ2-2, the V gene TRBV5-4, with a possible D match to TRBD2 (5 bases). V was trimmed by 4 bases and J by 8 bases, leaving 15 bases between them. CDR3 length equals 14 residues. In germline, CDR1 is SGHNT, CDR2 YYREEE (reference sequence). The CDR3 is CASSPTDSLGELFF. CDR3 DNA sequence: TGTGCCAGCAGCCCAACGGACTCCCTTGGGGAGCTGTTTTTT.

This clone was seen a single time. V and J are TRBV18 and TRBJ2-1; TRBD1 is a possible D gene (6 bases). Germline V CDR1 and CDR2: KGHSH, LQKENI. This CDR3 contains 13 residues. V lost 6 bases, J lost 4 bases, and 10 bases lay in between. CDR3 amino acids: CASSLGGYNEQFF. The CDR3 DNA sequence: TGTGCCAGCTCCCTAGGGGGATACAATGAGCAGTTCTTC.

The chain links TRBV14 to TRBJ1-2; 7 bases match TRBD1. CDR1 and CDR2 from the germline V gene are SGHDN and FVKESK. This CDR3 has 16 amino acids. The trim removed 5 bases at V and 0 bases at J, leaving 9 bases unmatched. DNA for the CDR3: TGTGCCAGCAGCGTACAGGGGCCCCCAACTAACTATGGCTACACCTTC. It codes for CASSVQGPPTNYGYTF.

V is TRBV7-6 and J is TRBJ1-1; TRBD1 agrees at 7 bases. This CDR3 is 16 amino acids long. CDR1 and CDR2 (germline): SGHVS, FNYEAQ. The V and J ends lost 1 base and 0 bases, in that order; junction bases with no gene match: 5. The CDR3 bases are TGTGCCAGCAGCTTAGGTGCAGGGGGAATGAACACTGAAGCTTTCTTT. This encodes CASSLGAGGMNTEAFF. Using reference TRBV7-6 and TRBJ1-1 for the parts outside the CDR3, the full variable domain is GAGVSQSPRYKVTKRGQDVALRCDPISGHVSLYWYRQALGQGPEFLTYFNYEAQQDKSGLPNDRFSAERPEGSISTLTIQRTEQRDSAMYRCASSLGAGGMNTEAFFGQGTRLTVV.

CDR3 region: CASKDSSANTEAFF. In DNA form, the CDR3 reads TGTGCCAGCAAAGACAGTTCGGCGAACACTGAAGCTTTCTTT. The gene calls are TRBV11-3 and TRBJ1-1, with a tentative D call TRBD1 (5 bases). V shed 7 bases and J shed 1 base, with 13 bases lying between them. The CDR3 covers 14 residues. Germline V gene data show CDR1 as SGHNT and CDR2 as YENEEA.

CDR3 nucleotide sequence: TGTGCCACCAGCAGACAAGGACAGCTCGCGAATCAGCCCCAGCATTTT. The encoded protein is CATSRQGQLANQPQHF. V gene TRBV15 combines with J gene TRBJ1-5; the D gene is possibly TRBD1 (6 bases). There are 16 residues in the CDR3. V lost 2 bases and J lost 4, with 15 bases in between. Germline V gene data show CDR1 as LNHNV and CDR2 as YYDKDF (reference sequence).

The V and J genes are TRBV5-1 and TRBJ2-1, with TRBD2 as a possible D gene (6 bases). V was shortened by 6 bases and J by 1 base, with 20 bases between the two germline ends. Germline CDR1 reads SGHRS; CDR2 reads YFSETQ. This CDR3 region has 17 residues. CDR3 protein: CASNAGLGGSSYNEQFF. The CDR3 DNA sequence: TGCGCCAGCAACGCGGGTTTGGGGGGAAGTTCCTACAATGAGCAGTTCTTC.

The rearrangement uses TRBV7-9 and TRBJ2-5, with D perhaps matching TRBD2 (7 bases). Trimming left V 5 bases short and J 1 base short, with 20 bases between. This CDR3 contains 17 residues. Germline loops: CDR1 SEHNR, CDR2 FQNEAQ (reference sequence). CDR3 amino acids: CASSLVWEGGGQETQYF. CDR3 sequence (DNA): TGTGCCAGCAGCCTCGTCTGGGAGGGAGGGGGCCAAGAGACCCAGTACTTC.

V is TRBV28 and J is TRBJ1-4; TRBD1 might be the D (6 bases). Trimming removed 6 bases at V and 3 bases at J, with 14 bases between. The CDR3 sequence is 15 residues long. From germline, CDR1 is MDHEN and CDR2 SYDVKM. This chain's CDR3 is CASRGGGWANEKLFF. The DNA for the CDR3 is TGTGCCAGCAGAGGTGGGGGCTGGGCTAATGAAAAACTGTTTTTT. Supplemented by reference TRBV28 and TRBJ1-4, the full variable domain reads DVKVTQSSRYLVKRTGEKVFLECVQDMDHENMFWYRQDPGLGLRLIYFSYDVKMKEKGDIPEGYSVSREKKERFSLILESASTNQTSMYLCASRGGGWANEKLFFGSGTQLSVL.

The rearrangement links TRBV2 to TRBJ2-7; 8 bases line up with TRBD1. Looked up from germline, CDR1 is SNHLY and CDR2 is FYNNEI. The trim removed 7 bases at V and 6 bases at J, leaving 8 bases unmatched. This CDR3 has 13 residues. Here the CDR3 reads CASIRQGAGEQYF. For the CDR3, the DNA is TGTGCCAGCATCAGGCAGGGGGCGGGCGAGCAGTACTTC.

The rearrangement joins TRBV5-8 to TRBJ2-7; 8 bases align to TRBD2. After removal of 0 bases from V and 3 bases from J, the junction contained 5 bases not matched to a gene. The length of the CDR3 is 15 residues. Germline CDR1 and CDR2: SGHTS and YDEGEE. In DNA, the CDR3 is TGTGCCAGCAGCTTGGCCGGGCTAGCGGGCTACGAGCAGTACTTC. As protein: CASSLAGLAGYEQYF.

The chain links TRBV6-5 to TRBJ2-7, with 8 positions matching TRBD2. The CDR3 has 15 residues. Trimming took 0 bases from V and 3 from J; bases not matched to a gene: 4. The germline gives CDR1 MNHEY, CDR2 SVGAGI. CDR3 protein: CASSYSGTRDYEQYF. The CDR3 DNA is TGTGCCAGCAGTTACTCGGGGACTAGAGACTACGAGCAGTACTTC.

The J gene is TRBJ1-4, the V gene TRBV6-6, with D unclear. Trimming left V 7 bases short and J 7 bases short, with 13 bases between. Germline CDR1 and CDR2: MNHNY and SVGAGI (reference sequence). CDR3 length: 13 amino acids. The CDR3 DNA sequence: TGTGCCAGCACCGAAAATAGATTTGAAAAACTGTTTTTT. Translated: CASTENRFEKLFF.

This chain connects TRBV10-2 to TRBJ1-1; no reliable D call. This CDR3 comprises 15 residues. The V end lost 0 bases, the J end lost 10 bases, and 18 bases lay between the germline ends. Germline V gives CDR1 WSHSY, CDR2 SAAADI. CDR3 protein: CASSESPGLLRIAFF. CDR3 sequence (DNA): TGCGCCAGCAGTGAGTCCCCCGGACTCCTGAGGATAGCTTTCTTT.

The CDR3 region is CASSVEGGTDTQYF. The CDR3 DNA follows: TGTGCCAGCAGCGTAGAAGGGGGCACAGATACGCAGTATTTT. The rearrangement links TRBV9 to TRBJ2-3, with D perhaps TRBD1 (5 bases). The CDR3 runs to 14 residues. Between the trimmed V and J ends, which lost 0 bases and 1 base, there was a span of 6 bases. CDR1 is SGDLS and CDR2 is YYNGEE in the germline V gene.

This rearrangement joins TRBV12-3 or TRBV12-4 to TRBJ1-5, with a tentative D call TRBD1 (5 bases). V lost 3 bases and J lost 7, with 10 bases in between. This CDR3 has 13 residues. As DNA, the CDR3 is TGTGCCAGCAGTTTGCAGGGTATGCAGCCCCAGCATTTT. Amino acid sequence: CASSLQGMQPQHF.

This chain's CDR3 is CASSTTYEQYF. The CDR3 coding sequence is TGTGCCAGTAGTACGACTTACGAGCAGTACTTC. This chain links TRBV19 with TRBJ2-7; no firm D call. The CDR3 runs 11 residues. CDR1 LNHDA and CDR2 SQIVND come from the germline V gene (reference sequence). Trimming removed 4 bases at V and 4 bases at J, with 5 bases between.

This chain joins TRBV9 and TRBJ2-7; D is possibly TRBD2 (5 bases). Germline lookup yields CDR1 SGDLS and CDR2 YYNGEE. V lost 4 bases, J lost 3 bases, and 14 bases lay in between. This CDR3 comprises 14 residues. CDR3 protein: CASSSGLLLYEQYF. CDR3 coding DNA: TGTGCCAGCAGCAGCGGCCTACTACTCTACGAGCAGTACTTC.

The chain couples TRBV11-2 to TRBJ1-1; no clear D gene. Looked up from germline, CDR1 is SGHAT and CDR2 is FQNNGV. V lost 1 base to trimming and J lost 1 base, with 7 bases between them. This CDR3 is 14 amino acids long. As DNA, the CDR3 is TGTGCCAGCAGCTTAGCACTCCAGAACACTGAAGCTTTCTTT. Protein: CASSLALQNTEAFF. Combining the CDR3 with reference TRBV11-2 and TRBJ1-1 gives the whole variable domain EAGVAQSPRYKIIEKRQSVAFWCNPISGHATLYWYQQILGQGPKLLIQFQNNGVVDDSQLPKDRFSAERLKGVDSTLKIQPAKLEDSAVYLCASSLALQNTEAFFGQGTRLTVV.

The chain joins TRBV28 to TRBJ1-2; 7 nucleotides line up with TRBD1. The V gene end was trimmed by 7 bases and the J gene end by 0 bases; junction bases not matched to a gene: 8. The CDR3 length is 15 residues. Germline lookup yields CDR1 MDHEN and CDR2 SYDVKM. Here the CDR3 DNA reads TGTGCCAGCACCCCCGGGACAGCTTCTAACTATGGCTACACCTTC. This gives the protein CASTPGTASNYGYTF.

V gene TRBV5-4 combines with J gene TRBJ2-3; weak D call: TRBD2 (6 bases). Germline CDR1 is SGHNT and CDR2 is YYREEE (reference sequence). This CDR3 region has 16 residues. Between the trimmed V and J ends, which lost 3 bases and 5 bases, there was a span of 19 bases. The CDR3: CASSWRSGSQEDTQYF. The CDR3 region has the DNA TGTGCCAGCAGCTGGAGGAGCGGGTCGCAGGAAGATACGCAGTATTTT.

The table lists this clone with many counts. The chain uses TRBV27 and TRBJ2-7; D is possibly TRBD2 (5 bases). The germline V gene encodes CDR1 MNHEY and CDR2 SMNVEV (reference sequence). V was shortened by 6 bases and J by 3 bases, with 9 bases between the two germline ends. The CDR3 totals 12 residues. The CDR3 region is CASRTGGYEQYF. CDR3 bases: TGTGCCAGCAGGACTGGAGGCTACGAGCAGTACTTC.

The chain combines TRBV6-5 with TRBJ1-2; 8 bases fit TRBD1. The CDR3 loop spans 14 amino acids. Per germline, CDR1 MNHEY and CDR2 SVGAGI. With 6 bases clipped from V and 4 bases from J, the junction kept 7 bases outside the gene matches. The CDR3 DNA is TGTGCCAGCAGCCGGACAGGGAAGGCCTATGGCTACACCTTC. Its translation: CASSRTGKAYGYTF.

V is TRBV11-3 and J is TRBJ2-1, with no clear D. The germline V gene has CDR1 SGHNT and CDR2 YENEEA. Trimming removed 5 bases at V and 3 bases at J, with 14 bases between. The CDR3 runs 15 residues. This CDR3 reads CASSEVAENYNEQFF. CDR3 sequence (DNA): TGTGCCAGCAGCGAAGTCGCGGAAAACTACAATGAGCAGTTCTTC.